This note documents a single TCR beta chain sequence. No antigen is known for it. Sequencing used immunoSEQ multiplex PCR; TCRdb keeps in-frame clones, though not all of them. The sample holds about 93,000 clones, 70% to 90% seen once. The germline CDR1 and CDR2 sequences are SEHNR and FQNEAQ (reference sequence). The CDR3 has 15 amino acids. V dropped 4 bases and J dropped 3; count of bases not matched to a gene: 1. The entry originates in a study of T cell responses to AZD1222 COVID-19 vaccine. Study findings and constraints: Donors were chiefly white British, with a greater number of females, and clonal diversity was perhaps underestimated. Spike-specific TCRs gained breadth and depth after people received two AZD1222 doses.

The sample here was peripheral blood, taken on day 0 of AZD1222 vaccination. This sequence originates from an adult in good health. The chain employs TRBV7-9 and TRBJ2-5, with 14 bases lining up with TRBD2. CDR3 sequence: CASSSGLAGEETQYF. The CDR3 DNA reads TGTGCCAGCAGCTCGGGACTAGCGGGAGAAGAGACCCAGTACTTC.